The T cell receptor beta chain described here comes from a study of T cell responses to AZD1222 COVID-19 vaccine. The CDR3 sequence is 11 residues long. Trimming removed 5 bases from V and 4 bases from J, with 9 bases in between. Germline V lookup: CDR1 DFQATT, CDR2 SNEGSKA (reference sequence). General study points: Dominant CD4 TCR responses targeted spike regions 160-218 and 743-854. Following two doses of AZD1222, Spike-specific TCR breadth and depth rose. The donor group comprised mostly white British people and more females; the analysis possibly underestimated clonal diversity.

Sequenced by immunoSEQ multiplex PCR; TCRdb stores in-frame clones only, minus some. This table has some 150,000 clones, 75% to 85% appearing once. About this clone: The antigen is not known.

The source was peripheral blood, collected 28 days after the second dose of the MenACWY control vaccine. The sequence was obtained from an adult who received the MenACWY meningococcal vaccine as a control. V is TRBV20-1 and J is TRBJ2-7; D unresolved. CDR3 sequence reads: CSAPYTYEQYF. In DNA, the CDR3 is TGCAGTGCTCCTTACACGTACGAGCAGTACTTC.